The 8 T cell receptor beta chains given below trace back to one sample, sequenced in a study of blood T cells in healthy people across ages. A second PCR, run for about 6 to 12 cycles, used a sample-barcoded 5' primer plus a J-beta primer mix. In TCRdb, the 5' RACE reads were re-called with MiXCR into one record per CDR3 protein. The sample lists around 780,000 distinct CDR3 sequences, more than 55% seen once, with around 24% in the top ten. The specimen sequenced was blood. These TCRs come from a man in his forties in good health.

This clonotype appeared once. The V gene is TRBV12-3 or TRBV12-4, the J gene TRBJ2-1; possible D gene TRBD2, 6 bases. Trimming stripped 6 bases from V and 1 base from J, with 13 bases between. The CDR3 spans 15 residues. This CDR3 reads CASRPTSGSYNEQFF. In nucleotides, the CDR3 is TGTGCCAGCAGGCCCACCAGCGGGTCCTACAATGAGCAGTTCTTC.

The chain couples TRBV28 to TRBJ2-5; 7 bases fit TRBD2. The CDR3 spans 14 residues. V lost 3 bases and J lost 5; bases outside the gene matches: 6. Germline CDR1 reads MDHEN; CDR2 reads SYDVKM. The CDR3 loop reads CASSFGGGGETQYF. The CDR3, as DNA: TGTGCCAGCAGTTTTGGCGGGGGTGGCGAGACCCAGTACTTC.

The gene calls are TRBV28 and TRBJ2-3; 10 bases are a match to TRBD2. This CDR3 is 14 amino acids long. In germline, CDR1 is MDHEN, CDR2 SYDVKM. V was clipped by 5 bases and J by 2 bases; unmatched bases: 1. The CDR3 loop reads CASSGLADTDTQYF. The CDR3, as DNA: TGTGCCAGCAGTGGACTAGCGGACACAGATACGCAGTATTTT.

This chain links TRBV6-5 with TRBJ1-1; no firm D call. The CDR3 runs 9 residues. The V gene's germline CDR1 is MNHEY and CDR2 SVGAGI. CDR3 region: CPPVTEAFF. CDR3 in DNA: TGTCCACCGGTCACTGAAGCTTTCTTT.

V and J are TRBV15 and TRBJ1-2, with 9 bases identical to TRBD1. CDR1 is LNHNV, CDR2 YYDKDF, per germline (reference sequence). The length of the CDR3 is 17 residues. V lost 4 bases, J lost 3 bases, and 12 bases stayed unmatched. The CDR3, as DNA: TGTGCCACCAGCAAAAATCCAACAGGGGGCCTCGACTATGGCTACACCTTC. Translated: CATSKNPTGGLDYGYTF.

This rearrangement joins TRBV6-5 to TRBJ1-2, with 7 bases fitting TRBD1. CDR1 MNHEY and CDR2 SVGAGI come from the germline V gene. V dropped 4 bases and J dropped 4; count of bases not matched to a gene: 6. The CDR3 totals 14 residues. The CDR3 nucleotides are TGTGCCAGCAGTTCCGGGACAGCTCTCTATGGCTACACCTTC. The encoded protein is CASSSGTALYGYTF.

The chain links TRBV19 to TRBJ2-1; weak D call: TRBD2 (6 bases). Trimming stripped 11 bases from V and 5 bases from J, with 10 bases between. The CDR3 length is 11 residues. Germline loops: CDR1 LNHDA, CDR2 SQIVND (reference sequence). The CDR3 here is CASRENNEQFF. The CDR3 bases are TGTGCCTCCCGGGAGAACAATGAGCAGTTCTTC. Complete variable domain (other parts from reference TRBV19 and TRBJ2-1): DGGITQSPKYLFRKEGQNVTLSCEQNLNHDAMYWYRQDPGQGLRLIYYSQIVNDFQKGDIAEGYSVSREKKESFPLTVTSAQKNPTAFYLCASRENNEQFFGPGTRLTVL.

V usage is TRBV20-1 and J usage is TRBJ2-3, with 11 bases that match TRBD2. This CDR3 has 19 residues. J was trimmed by 2 bases and V by 0 bases; bases with no gene match: 13. The germline CDR1 and CDR2 sequences are DFQATT and SNEGSKA (reference sequence). The CDR3 loop reads CSARDPGKIAGGFTDTQYF. The CDR3 DNA sequence: TGCAGTGCTAGAGATCCCGGCAAGATAGCGGGGGGGTTCACAGATACGCAGTATTTT.